The subject of this entry is one T cell receptor beta chain. This sample is drawn from a study of blood T cell repertoires in COVID-19. Study details: PBMCs, B-cell-depleted T cells, or T cells provided the cDNA or gDNA that made up the material.

This CDR3 has 16 amino acids. Deletions cut 1 base from V and 0 bases from J, with 10 bases between. The germline V gene has CDR1 LNHDA and CDR2 SQIVND (reference sequence). Original processing methods: Reference gene primer amplification gave estimated nucleated cell counts. The assay was immunoSEQ multiplex PCR, and TCRdb's table has in-frame clones only and misses some. D and trimming come from the DNA, and the V and J calls and clone size come from that table. The repertoire holds 250,000 to 300,000 clones, about 90% seen once, with roughly 10% in the top ten. Patients in Seattle were enrolled during active infection, then followed longitudinally.

Sample: peripheral blood. This receptor was obtained from a woman in her sixties or seventies with COVID-19, enrolled during active disease. The rearrangement uses TRBV19 and TRBJ1-5, with D possibly being TRBD1 (6 bases). The CDR3 nucleotides are TGTGCCAGTAGTATAGCTCGGACAGTTAGCAATCAGCCCCAGCATTTT. It yields the protein CASSIARTVSNQPQHF.